Below, 27 T cell receptor beta chains from the same sample are listed, as sequenced in a study of blood T cell repertoires in COVID-19. Produced via immunoSEQ multiplex PCR; TCRdb's table is partial and in-frame only. Among 130,000 to 150,000 clones listed, over 80% were seen once. Material: PBMCs or T cells enriched from blood (not recorded which). The origin of the receptors is a woman aged 40 to 50 who had recovered from COVID-19.

The rearrangement uses TRBV5-4 and TRBJ1-2; perhaps TRBD1 as D (6 bases). Germline assignment: CDR1 SGHNT and CDR2 YYREEE (reference sequence). The CDR3 loop spans 17 amino acids. V was pared by 4 bases and J by 5 bases, with 24 bases between. CDR3 in amino acids: CASSRESTGPGQYGYTF. The CDR3, as DNA: TGTGCCAGCAGCCGAGAGAGCACAGGGCCAGGCCAATATGGCTACACCTTC. The variable domain in full, completed from reference TRBV5-4 and TRBJ1-2, reads ETGVTQSPTHLIKTRGQQVTLRCSSQSGHNTVSWYQQALGQGPQFIFQYYREEENGRGNFPPRFSGLQFPNYSSELNVNALELDDSALYLCASSRESTGPGQYGYTFGSGTRLTVV.

The chain joins TRBV11-3 to TRBJ2-3; TRBD2 is a possible D gene (7 bases). CDR3 size: 17 residues. Germline V gene data show CDR1 as SGHNT and CDR2 as YENEEA. V lost 4 bases, J lost 2 bases, and 19 bases lay in between. CDR3 coding DNA: TGTGCCAGCAGCTACCCCCGGAGGGGGGGGAACACAGATACGCAGTATTTT. This translates into CASSYPRRGGNTDTQYF. The variable domain in full, with the rest retrieved from reference TRBV11-3 and TRBJ2-3, is EAGVVQSPRYKIIEKKQPVAFWCNPISGHNTLYWYLQNLGQGPELLIRYENEEAVDDSQLPKDRFSAERLKGVDSTLKIQPAELGDSAVYLCASSYPRRGGNTDTQYFGPGTRLTVL.

The chain recombines TRBV4-1 with TRBJ2-7, with D possibly being TRBD2 (7 bases). From germline, CDR1 is MGHRA and CDR2 YSYEKL. The CDR3 sequence is 16 residues long. Trimming pared 0 bases from V and 2 bases from J, leaving 14 bases between. The CDR3 DNA reads as TGCGCCAGCAGCCAAGAGACGGGGGGCCCTACCTACGAGCAGTACTTC. Translated: CASSQETGGPTYEQYF.

The rearrangement uses TRBV19 and TRBJ1-5; TRBD1 aligns across 7 bases. V shed 5 bases and J 3 bases; nucleotides not matched to a gene: 10. The CDR3 is 16 residues long. Germline CDR1 reads LNHDA; CDR2 reads SQIVND (reference sequence). CDR3 sequence reads: CASSPAGRGDNQPQHF. Here the CDR3 DNA reads TGTGCCAGTAGTCCAGCGGGCAGGGGGGACAATCAGCCCCAGCATTTT.

The chain carries TRBV9 and TRBJ2-2; a possible D gene is TRBD1 (6 bases). The CDR3 is made up of 12 amino acids. Trimming removed 4 bases at V and 9 bases at J, with 10 bases between. CDR1 and CDR2 (germline): SGDLS, YYNGEE. CDR3 nucleotides: TGTGCCAGCAGCCCACAGGGCTGGGAGCTGTTTTTT. Residues: CASSPQGWELFF.

The genes are TRBV27 and TRBJ2-3, with D unresolved. The CDR3 is 13 residues long. V was shortened by 7 bases and J by 1 base, with 9 bases between the two germline ends. Looked up from germline, CDR1 is MNHEY and CDR2 is SMNVEV (reference sequence). The CDR3 sequence: CASTSQGTDTQYF. The CDR3 bases are TGTGCCAGCACGAGCCAGGGCACAGATACGCAGTATTTT.

The CDR3 nucleotides are TGTGCCAGCAGCTTAGCGAGGCCCACTGAAGCTTTCTTT. It translates to CASSLARPTEAFF. This chain uses TRBV7-2 with TRBJ1-1; D remains ambiguous. V lost 0 bases, J lost 4 bases, and 6 bases lay in between. The CDR3 is 13 residues long. Looked up from germline, CDR1 is SGHTA and CDR2 is FQGNSA. Variable domain in full (rest from reference TRBV7-2 and TRBJ1-1): GAGVSQSPSNKVTEKGKDVELRCDPISGHTALYWYRQSLGQGLEFLIYFQGNSAPDKSGLPSDRFSAERTGGSVSTLTIQRTQQEDSAVYLCASSLARPTEAFFGQGTRLTVV.

The chain is built from TRBV3-1 (or the pseudogene TRBV3-2) and TRBJ2-1; no clear D gene. Germline V gene lookup returns CDR1 LGHDT and CDR2 YNNKEL (reference sequence). The CDR3 totals 14 residues. V was pared by 1 base and J by 4 bases, with 8 bases between. CDR3 nucleotide sequence: TGTGCCAGCAGCCAAGGACTTACATACAATGAGCAGTTCTTC. It codes for CASSQGLTYNEQFF.

The chain combines TRBV15 with TRBJ2-3, with D perhaps matching TRBD2 (6 bases). The CDR3 length is 19 residues. Germline V gene sequence: CDR1 LNHNV, CDR2 YYDKDF (reference sequence). Trimming removed 0 bases at V and 0 bases at J, with 19 bases between. This chain's CDR3 is CATSRDVIAGRGSTDTQYF. DNA of the CDR3: TGTGCCACCAGCAGAGATGTGATAGCCGGGCGGGGAAGCACAGATACGCAGTATTTT.

This chain uses TRBV10-3 with TRBJ2-4; the match to TRBD2 covers 10 bases. With V trimmed by 5 bases and J by 1 base, 2 bases remained unmatched. This CDR3 spans 15 amino acids. Germline values: CDR1 ENHRY, CDR2 SYGVKD. CDR3 residues: CAISSTSGAKNIQYF. The CDR3 DNA follows: TGTGCCATCAGTTCGACTAGCGGGGCCAAAAACATTCAGTACTTC.

The table lists this clone with a few counts. The gene calls are TRBV7-8 and TRBJ2-1; TRBD1 matches 9 bases. In germline, CDR1 is SGHVS, CDR2 FQNEAQ. J was trimmed by 3 bases and V by 1 base; bases with no gene match: 16. This CDR3 contains 20 residues. CDR3 nucleotide sequence: TGTGCCAGCAGCTTAGGAACGGGACAGGGACCCCGCCGAGGCTACAATGAGCAGTTCTTC. It codes for CASSLGTGQGPRRGYNEQFF.

This sequence joins TRBV6-1 and TRBJ2-7; 11 nucleotides agree with TRBD2. Trimming cost V 1 base and J 4 bases; bases outside gene matches: 12. Germline V CDR1 and CDR2: MNHNS, SASEGT. The CDR3 contains 18 residues. The DNA of the CDR3 is TGTGCCAGCAGTGAAGAAACTAGCGGGAGTATTAACGGTTACGAGCAGTACTTC. Its protein is CASSEETSGSINGYEQYF.

This chain joins TRBV9 and TRBJ1-3; maybe TRBD1 (6 bases). CDR3 length equals 16 residues. Germline loops: CDR1 SGDLS, CDR2 YYNGEE. V shed 3 bases and J shed 2 bases, with 15 bases lying between them. DNA for the CDR3: TGTGCCAGCAGCGCCGGGGACGGGGGGCCTGGAAACACCATATATTTT. This encodes CASSAGDGGPGNTIYF.

The chain employs TRBV30 and TRBJ2-5; D is perhaps TRBD1 (5 bases). Deletions cut 0 bases from V and 4 bases from J, with 21 bases between. CDR1 and CDR2 from the germline V gene are GTSNPN and SVGIG (reference sequence). The CDR3 totals 17 residues. In nucleotides, the CDR3 is TGTGCCTGGAGTGTAACACAGGTTTTACACTTCGGAGAGACCCAGTACTTC. Protein: CAWSVTQVLHFGETQYF.

The chain couples TRBV9 to TRBJ2-3, with TRBD2 as a possible D gene (5 bases). This CDR3 has 12 residues. CDR1 and CDR2 from the germline V gene are SGDLS and YYNGEE. V was shortened by 0 bases and J by 8 bases, with 7 bases between the two germline ends. CDR3 residues: CASSVAGGTQYF. The DNA for the CDR3 is TGTGCCAGCAGCGTAGCTGGAGGTACGCAGTATTTT.

The chain recombines TRBV5-1 with TRBJ1-4, with 11 bases identical to TRBD1. V was pared by 4 bases and J by 6 bases, with 2 bases of the junction left unmatched. The CDR3 runs to 14 residues. Germline V lookup: CDR1 SGHRS, CDR2 YFSETQ. Written as DNA, the CDR3 is TGCGCCAGCAGCGGGGGACAGGGGGATGAAAAACTGTTTTTT. Residues: CASSGGQGDEKLFF.

The rearrangement uses TRBV3-1 (or the pseudogene TRBV3-2) and TRBJ2-3; 8 positions agree with TRBD2. Trimming at V came to 3 bases and at J to 4 bases, leaving 6 bases not matched to a gene. The CDR3 consists of 15 residues. CDR1 and CDR2 (germline): LGHDT, YNNKEL (reference sequence). CDR3 loop: CASSQERERADTQYF. The CDR3 region has the DNA TGTGCCAGCAGCCAGGAGCGGGAGCGTGCAGATACGCAGTATTTT.

The chain employs TRBV18 and TRBJ1-1; TRBD1 might be the D (6 bases). Germline CDR1 and CDR2: KGHSH and LQKENI. V lost 6 bases and J 7 bases, leaving 21 bases between the germline ends. There are 15 residues in the CDR3. The CDR3 region is CASSLLPAGEGEAFF. The CDR3 DNA reads TGTGCCAGCTCCCTTCTGCCCGCAGGGGAGGGTGAAGCTTTCTTT.

The CDR3 spells CSVKRQGAVNEQYF. DNA of the CDR3: TGCAGCGTAAAAAGACAGGGGGCGGTAAACGAGCAGTACTTC. The chain has TRBV29-1 and TRBJ2-7; 10 positions agree with TRBD1. The J segment lost 5 bases and the V segment lost 6 bases, leaving 10 bases of the junction unmatched. The germline V gene has CDR1 SQVTM and CDR2 ANQGSEA. The CDR3 sequence is 14 residues long.

The chain combines TRBV29-1 with TRBJ1-2; D not resolved. Germline V gene lookup returns CDR1 SQVTM and CDR2 ANQGSEA. The CDR3 is made up of 12 amino acids. Trimming took 6 bases from V and 8 from J, leaving 16 bases between them. The CDR3 protein is CSVTRDQSGYTF. DNA of the CDR3: TGCAGCGTAACACGGGATCAGTCCGGCTACACCTTC. The entire variable domain, with the rest obtained from reference TRBV29-1 and TRBJ1-2, is as follows: SAVISQKPSRDICQRGTSLTIQCQVDSQVTMMFWYRQQPGQSLTLIATANQGSEATYESGFVIDKFPISRPNLTFSTLTVSNMSPEDSSIYLCSVTRDQSGYTFGSGTRLTVV.

The rearrangement uses TRBV11-2 and TRBJ2-1, with D possibly being TRBD2 (6 bases). CDR1 is SGHAT and CDR2 is FQNNGV in the germline V gene. CDR3 length: 15 amino acids. The V gene lost 5 bases and the J gene lost 3 bases, with 14 bases spanning the gap. This CDR3 is CASSPEFSGYNEQFF. The CDR3, as DNA: TGTGCCAGCAGCCCGGAATTTAGCGGCTACAATGAGCAGTTCTTC.

The rearrangement joins TRBV4-1 to TRBJ1-5; perhaps TRBD1 as D (5 bases). CDR1 and CDR2 from the germline V gene are MGHRA and YSYEKL. V lost 4 bases and J 4 bases, leaving 20 bases between the germline ends. The CDR3 spans 17 residues. CDR3 DNA sequence: TGCGCCAGCAGCCGCGGGACCCAGGGAAGCGGGAATCAGCCCCAGCATTTT. It is translated as CASSRGTQGSGNQPQHF.

The V call is TRBV10-2, the J call TRBJ2-1, with TRBD2 matching over 8 bases. The CDR3 sequence is 18 residues long. V gave up 0 bases and J gave up 2 bases; unmatched junction bases: 9. CDR1 WSHSY and CDR2 SAAADI come from the germline V gene. The DNA for the CDR3 is TGCGCCAGCAGTGAGTCGATTTTTACTAGCGGAGCCTACAATGAGCAGTTCTTC. Its translation is CASSESIFTSGAYNEQFF.

This chain joins TRBV2 and TRBJ1-1; 7 nucleotides line up with TRBD1. CDR3 length: 15 amino acids. V shed 6 bases, J shed 0 bases, and the junction held 7 bases outside the gene matches. Germline V lookup: CDR1 SNHLY, CDR2 FYNNEI. DNA for the CDR3: TGTGCCAGCAGCAGACAGGGAACAATGAACACTGAAGCTTTCTTT. Translation: CASSRQGTMNTEAFF.

This rearrangement joins TRBV9 to TRBJ2-2; 7 bases line up with TRBD1. The CDR3 runs 17 residues. CDR1 is SGDLS, CDR2 YYNGEE, per germline. J was trimmed by 5 bases and V by 3 bases; bases with no gene match: 13. In DNA form, the CDR3 reads TGTGCCAGCAGCGGGACCGGCACAGGGGCCTATACCGGGGAGCTGTTTTTT. As protein: CASSGTGTGAYTGELFF.

This clone was observed a few times. The chain is built from TRBV12-5 and TRBJ2-2; 8 bases align to TRBD1. Losses at the gene ends were 2 bases for V and 2 bases for J; bases not matched to a gene: 10. The CDR3 spans 18 residues. The germline V gene has CDR1 LGHNT and CDR2 FRNRAP. CDR3 protein: CASGLYPGQVTNTGELFF. The CDR3, as DNA: TGTGCTAGTGGTTTGTACCCGGGACAGGTGACTAACACCGGGGAGCTGTTTTTT.

The rearrangement uses TRBV6-5 and TRBJ2-5; 7 nucleotides align to TRBD1. Germline V CDR1 and CDR2: MNHEY, SVGAGI. The CDR3 runs to 15 residues. The V gene end was trimmed by 0 bases and the J gene end by 5 bases; junction bases not matched to a gene: 6. CDR3 bases: TGTGCCAGCAGTTACTCCTACAGGGGAGCGGAGACCCAGTACTTC. Its protein is CASSYSYRGAETQYF.